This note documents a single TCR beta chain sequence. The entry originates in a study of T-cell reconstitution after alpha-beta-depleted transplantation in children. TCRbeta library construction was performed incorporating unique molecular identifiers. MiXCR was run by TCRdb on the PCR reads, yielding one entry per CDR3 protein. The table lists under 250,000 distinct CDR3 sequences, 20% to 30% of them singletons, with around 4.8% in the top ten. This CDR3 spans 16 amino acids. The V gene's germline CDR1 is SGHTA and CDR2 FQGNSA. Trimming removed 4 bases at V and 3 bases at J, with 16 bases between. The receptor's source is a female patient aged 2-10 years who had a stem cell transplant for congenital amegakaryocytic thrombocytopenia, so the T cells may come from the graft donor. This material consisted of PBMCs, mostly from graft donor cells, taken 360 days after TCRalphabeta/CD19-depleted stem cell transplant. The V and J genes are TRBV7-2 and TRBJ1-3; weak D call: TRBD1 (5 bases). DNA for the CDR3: TGTGCCAGCAGCTCCTCCTCCCGGGACGGTGGAAACACCATATATTTT. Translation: CASSSSSRDGGNTIYF. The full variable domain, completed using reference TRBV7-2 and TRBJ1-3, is GAGVSQSPSNKVTEKGKDVELRCDPISGHTALYWYRQSLGQGLEFLIYFQGNSAPDKSGLPSDRFSAERTGGSVSTLTIQRTQQEDSAVYLCASSSSSRDGGNTIYFGEGSWLTVV.